A selection of T cell receptor beta chains follows, all from one sample in a study of post-analysis software for immune sequencing data. TCRdb passed the PCR reads through MiXCR, listing each CDR3 protein once. The sample lists 350,000 to 500,000 distinct CDR3 sequences, 39% occurring once. The sequenced material came from blood. The receptors here all came from a girl aged 2-10 years with multiple sclerosis. CDR3s include the opening cysteine and the closing phenylalanine or tryptophan.

V gene	J gene	CDR3 protein
TRBV5-1	TRBJ1-2	CASSLGLRRDYGYTF
TRBV28	TRBJ2-1	CASSFDFGQPFNNEQFF
TRBV4-2	TRBJ2-7	CASSQSGTGRYEQYF
TRBV9	-	CASSPGLVPYNEQYF
TRBV7-9	TRBJ2-4	CASSPRSERYIQYF
TRBV12-3/TRBV12-4	TRBJ2-2	CASNPDSNTGELFF
TRBV20-1	TRBJ2-5	CSARKGLAGSETQYF
TRBV10-3	TRBJ2-5	CAISERLEETQYF
TRBV28	TRBJ2-1	CASVEASYNEQFF
TRBV2	TRBJ1-2	CASIQDNNYGYTF
TRBV28	TRBJ2-3	CASSPQAGGTTDTQYF
TRBV12-3/TRBV12-4	-	CASRLGQGAWETQYF
TRBV20-1	TRBJ2-3	CSARSGSGTDTQYF
TRBV2	TRBJ2-3	CASRKVKSTDTQYF
TRBV10-3	TRBJ1-2	CAISLRLAGPNYGYTF
TRBV5-1	TRBJ2-4	CASRKTSGRPWDIQYF
TRBV10-2	TRBJ1-2	CASRKTESNYGYTF
TRBV2	TRBJ2-5	CATDSEGGWETQYF
TRBV6-6	TRBJ1-1	CASSPRTGNTEAFF
TRBV14	TRBJ2-7	CASSGPATTYEQYF
TRBV20-1	TRBJ2-7	CSARGWREENEQYF
TRBV20-1	TRBJ2-3	CSARKGQYTDTQYF
TRBV9	TRBJ2-1	CASTTSGSSYNEQFF
TRBV29-1	TRBJ2-7	CSGRRSGGEQYF
TRBV4-3	TRBJ1-2	CASSQNQGLYGYTF
TRBV12-3/TRBV12-4	TRBJ1-1	CASTIDAGTGMEAFF
TRBV29-1	TRBJ1-4	CSVEGQGEKLFF
TRBV4-3	TRBJ2-7	CASSQDRSTSYEQYF
TRBV7-2	TRBJ2-3	CASSLTRLVRLSDTQYF
TRBV6-5	TRBJ1-2	CASSYSTNYGYTF
TRBV20-1	TRBJ2-5	CSASGQRETQYF
TRBV4-1	TRBJ1-5	CASSSGENQPQHF
TRBV4-3	TRBJ2-4	CASSQAPGTVNIQYF
TRBV10-2	TRBJ2-4	CASSDLSYIQYF
TRBV25-1	TRBJ2-1	CASSYRALDYNEQFF
TRBV6-1	TRBJ1-1	CASRRQGASGDTEAFF
TRBV5-1	TRBJ1-2	CASSLAGTSNPGSLLSYGYTF
TRBV12-3/TRBV12-4	TRBJ1-2	CASSSTGSVYYGYTF
TRBV6-7	TRBJ1-5	CASSYSTDYSNQPQHF
TRBV9	TRBJ2-3	CASSPAWGGYSTDTQYF
TRBV20-1	TRBJ2-3	CSASLAGARIYNTQYF